This T cell receptor (beta chain) was documented in a study of blood T cell repertoires in COVID-19. About the research overall: Samples came from the United States, Italy and Spain, spanning acute and convalescent COVID-19. In each case, the material was cDNA or gDNA derived from T cells, B-cell-depleted T cells, or PBMCs.

The CDR3 has 15 amino acids. Germline V lookup: CDR1 LNHDA, CDR2 SQIVND (reference sequence). Trimming took 5 bases from V and 4 from J, leaving 16 bases between them. Per the original methods: Nucleated cell number was recorded as an estimate derived from reference gene primer amplification. Data came from immunoSEQ multiplex PCR; TCRdb stores just in-frame clones and leaves some out. The V and J calls and clone size were taken over from that table, and D and trimming were inferred from the DNA. Seen here are more than 150,000 clones, more than 75% observed once, and the top ten hold roughly 2.5%. The rearrangement uses TRBV19 and TRBJ2-3; weak D call: TRBD1 (6 bases). The sequenced sample was peripheral blood. This clonotype was obtained from a man aged 40-50 years with active or convalescent COVID-19. CDR3 residues: CASSFQGSGADTQYF. The CDR3 bases are TGTGCCAGTAGTTTTCAGGGGAGTGGTGCAGATACGCAGTATTTT.